The 25 T cell receptor beta chains below were found in one sample sequenced in a study of OX40 agonist ivuxolimab in advanced cancers. TCRdb's table, derived via immunoSEQ multiplex PCR, lists solely in-frame clones and lacks some. The data contain approximately 74,000 clones, roughly 87% of them seen just once; the ten biggest clones take up more than 0.5%. The sample consisted of CD4+ or CD8+ T cells sorted from blood, taken in a trial of the OX40 agonist ivuxolimab. These receptors all stem from an adult with an advanced solid tumor such as melanoma, head and neck, liver or kidney cancer.

The gene calls are TRBV6-5 and TRBJ2-7; D remains unclear. Trimming took off 2 bases at V and 5 bases at J, with 7 bases between the two ends. The CDR3 covers 12 residues. The germline CDR1 and CDR2 sequences are MNHEY and SVGAGI. DNA of the CDR3: TGTGCCAGCAGTTACGGCTGGGACGAGCAGTACTTC. It translates to CASSYGWDEQYF.

The chain carries TRBV2 and TRBJ2-2, with 8 bases aligning to TRBD2. The germline CDR1 and CDR2 sequences are SNHLY and FYNNEI. Trimming at V came to 3 bases and at J to 6 bases, leaving 9 bases not matched to a gene. The CDR3 spans 16 residues. CDR3 sequence: CASSDGREGYAGELFF. CDR3 nucleotide sequence: TGTGCCAGCAGTGACGGGAGGGAGGGGTACGCCGGGGAGCTGTTTTTT.

The chain recombines TRBV20-1 with TRBJ2-1; tentatively, D is TRBD2 (5 bases). This CDR3 region has 11 residues. Per the germline V gene, CDR1 is DFQATT and CDR2 is SNEGSKA (reference sequence). With 4 bases removed from V and 7 bases from J, the gap between germline ends came to 8 bases. The CDR3: CSATRGNEQFF. CDR3 DNA sequence: TGCAGTGCTACCCGGGGAAATGAGCAGTTCTTC.

The chain is built from TRBV19 and TRBJ2-6; no clear D gene. CDR3 length equals 14 residues. The germline V gene has CDR1 LNHDA and CDR2 SQIVND (reference sequence). The V and J ends lost 5 bases and 0 bases respectively, with 5 bases between them. Written as DNA, the CDR3 is TGTGCCAGTAGTTTGAACTCTGGGGCCAACGTCCTGACTTTC. This codes for CASSLNSGANVLTF. Using reference TRBV19 and TRBJ2-6 for the parts outside the CDR3, the full variable domain is DGGITQSPKYLFRKEGQNVTLSCEQNLNHDAMYWYRQDPGQGLRLIYYSQIVNDFQKGDIAEGYSVSREKKESFPLTVTSAQKNPTAFYLCASSLNSGANVLTFGAGSRLTVL.

The CDR3 sequence is CASSLGGGWETQYF. CDR3 coding DNA: TGTGCCAGCAGCTTAGGGGGCGGATGGGAGACCCAGTACTTC. This chain uses TRBV7-7 with TRBJ2-5; D perhaps matches TRBD1 (5 bases). The germline gives CDR1 SSHAT, CDR2 FNYEAQ (reference sequence). The CDR3 length is 14 residues. Trimming removed 1 base at V and 5 bases at J, with 11 bases between.

The chain has TRBV2 and TRBJ1-1, with 10 bases matching TRBD1. V dropped 6 bases and J dropped 1; count of bases not matched to a gene: 8. The CDR3 has 16 amino acids. Germline assignment: CDR1 SNHLY and CDR2 FYNNEI. For the CDR3, the DNA is TGTGCCAGCAGCCGAGACAGGGGGCGGGGGAACACTGAAGCTTTCTTT. As protein: CASSRDRGRGNTEAFF. Using reference TRBV2 and TRBJ1-1 for the parts outside the CDR3, the full variable domain is EPEVTQTPSHQVTQMGQEVILRCVPISNHLYFYWYRQILGQKVEFLVSFYNNEISEKSEIFDDQFSVERPDGSNFTLKIRSTKLEDSAMYFCASSRDRGRGNTEAFFGQGTRLTVV.

The chain is built from TRBV20-1 and TRBJ2-5; D possibly corresponds to TRBD2 (5 bases). The CDR3 has 11 amino acids. V lost 6 bases to trimming and J lost 5 bases, with 10 bases between them. Germline loops: CDR1 DFQATT, CDR2 SNEGSKA (reference sequence). Written as DNA, the CDR3 is TGCAGTGCACTAGAAAGGGAGACCCAGTACTTC. Translation gives CSALERETQYF.

The V gene is TRBV5-6, the J gene TRBJ1-2; no firm D call. The CDR3 contains 16 residues. The V and J ends lost 0 bases and 1 base respectively, with 13 bases between them. Germline values: CDR1 SGHDT, CDR2 YYEEEE. CDR3 coding DNA: TGTGCCAGCAGCTTGGCCGGGTACGACCTTAACTATGGCTACACCTTC. It is translated as CASSLAGYDLNYGYTF.

This clone was seen once. The V call is TRBV9, the J call TRBJ2-3; 11 bases line up with TRBD2. The V gene end was trimmed by 2 bases and the J gene end by 2 bases; junction bases not matched to a gene: 7. Germline-derived CDR1 and CDR2 are SGDLS and YYNGEE. The CDR3 loop spans 17 amino acids. The CDR3 nucleotides read TGTGCCAGCAGCGTTCGAGGTAGCGGGGGGGCCACAGATACGCAGTATTTT. This translates into CASSVRGSGGATDTQYF.

This sequence joins TRBV19 and TRBJ1-4; TRBD1 might be the D (5 bases). CDR3 length: 14 residues. Germline V CDR1 and CDR2: LNHDA, SQIVND (reference sequence). Trimming shortened V by 4 bases and J by 8 bases, and 14 bases separated the two germline ends. CDR3 amino acids: CASSTYRFGEKLFF. CDR3 coding DNA: TGTGCCAGTAGTACGTACAGGTTTGGCGAAAAACTGTTTTTT.

The chain links TRBV5-4 to TRBJ1-6; maybe TRBD1 (5 bases). This CDR3 spans 15 amino acids. Germline loops: CDR1 SGHNT, CDR2 YYREEE (reference sequence). Between the trimmed V and J ends, which lost 5 bases and 3 bases, there was a span of 12 bases. CDR3 protein: CASSSQGNYNSPLHF. In DNA, the CDR3 is TGTGCCAGCAGTTCTCAGGGAAACTATAATTCACCCCTCCACTTT.

The chain couples TRBV5-1 to TRBJ2-2, with D unresolved. From germline, CDR1 is SGHRS and CDR2 YFSETQ. The V end was cut by 4 bases, the J end by 1 base, with 5 bases between. CDR3 size: 13 residues. As DNA, the CDR3 is TGCGCCAGCAGCCCGGAGAACACCGGGGAGCTGTTTTTT. Amino acid sequence: CASSPENTGELFF.

V gene TRBV7-2 combines with J gene TRBJ2-7; D is unresolved. Germline lookup yields CDR1 SGHTA and CDR2 FQGNSA. The CDR3 runs 12 residues. The V end lost 4 bases, the J end lost 2 bases, and 6 bases lay between the germline ends. CDR3 DNA: TGTGCCAGCAGCTCGACCCCCTACGAGCAGTACTTC. Protein sequence: CASSSTPYEQYF. The full variable domain, rest sourced from reference TRBV7-2 and TRBJ2-7, is GAGVSQSPSNKVTEKGKDVELRCDPISGHTALYWYRQSLGQGLEFLIYFQGNSAPDKSGLPSDRFSAERTGGSVSTLTIQRTQQEDSAVYLCASSSTPYEQYFGPGTRLTVT.

The rearrangement links TRBV28 to TRBJ1-2; D is possibly TRBD1 (6 bases). CDR3 length: 14 residues. V gave up 3 bases and J gave up 2 bases, with 10 bases separating them. Germline values: CDR1 MDHEN, CDR2 SYDVKM. The CDR3 spells CASSLGGANYGYTF. The DNA for the CDR3 is TGTGCCAGCAGTTTGGGGGGCGCAAACTATGGCTACACCTTC.

The chain employs TRBV5-4 and TRBJ2-1; no firm D call. The V gene lost 1 base and the J gene lost 3 bases, with 11 bases spanning the gap. From germline, CDR1 is SGHNT and CDR2 YYREEE (reference sequence). The CDR3 runs to 15 residues. CDR3 loop: CASSLTISSYNEQFF. In DNA form, the CDR3 reads TGTGCCAGCAGCTTGACTATCAGTAGCTACAATGAGCAGTTCTTC.

This chain uses TRBV5-1 with TRBJ1-4; no clear D. Germline V gene lookup returns CDR1 SGHRS and CDR2 YFSETQ. The CDR3 loop spans 13 amino acids. Trimming took 4 bases from V and 4 from J, leaving 8 bases between them. CDR3 DNA sequence: TGCGCCAGCAGCGATCAGATTAATGAAAAACTGTTTTTT. This translates into CASSDQINEKLFF.

About this clone itself: Distinct nucleotide sequences in the sample also encode this CDR3. The CDR3 reads CAWSKTGVGTDTQYF. The CDR3 DNA sequence: TGTGCCTGGAGCAAGACAGGGGTTGGCACAGATACGCAGTATTTT. V is TRBV30 and J is TRBJ2-3; 8 nucleotides agree with TRBD1. V shed 3 bases and J 1 base; nucleotides not matched to a gene: 6. The CDR3 extends over 15 amino acids. Germline CDR1 reads GTSNPN; CDR2 reads SVGIG (reference sequence).

V and J are TRBV5-4 and TRBJ2-2, with a tentative D call TRBD2 (6 bases). Germline V gene sequence: CDR1 SGHNT, CDR2 YYREEE (reference sequence). V was pared by 4 bases and J by 3 bases, with 10 bases between. This CDR3 region has 14 residues. The CDR3 coding sequence is TGTGCCAGCAGCCACGGAGGGGACACCGGGGAGCTGTTTTTT. It translates to CASSHGGDTGELFF. Full variable domain (rest looked up from reference TRBV5-4 and TRBJ2-2): ETGVTQSPTHLIKTRGQQVTLRCSSQSGHNTVSWYQQALGQGPQFIFQYYREEENGRGNFPPRFSGLQFPNYSSELNVNALELDDSALYLCASSHGGDTGELFFGEGSRLTVL.

The genes are TRBV6-1 and TRBJ1-1, with a weak D call TRBD1 (5 bases). In germline, CDR1 is MNHNS, CDR2 SASEGT. Trimming removed 7 bases at V and 6 bases at J, with 15 bases between. The length of the CDR3 is 13 residues. The CDR3 coding sequence is TGTGCCAGCACCGGGACGGAAATATCTGAAGCTTTCTTT. Amino acids: CASTGTEISEAFF.

The chain recombines TRBV11-2 with TRBJ2-1; D uncertain. Germline V lookup: CDR1 SGHAT, CDR2 FQNNGV. The length of the CDR3 is 14 residues. With 7 bases removed from V and 0 bases from J, the gap between germline ends came to 10 bases. This CDR3 reads CASTTPSSYNEQFF. DNA for the CDR3: TGTGCCAGCACCACCCCGAGCTCCTACAATGAGCAGTTCTTC. Full variable domain (rest looked up from reference TRBV11-2 and TRBJ2-1): EAGVAQSPRYKIIEKRQSVAFWCNPISGHATLYWYQQILGQGPKLLIQFQNNGVVDDSQLPKDRFSAERLKGVDSTLKIQPAKLEDSAVYLCASTTPSSYNEQFFGPGTRLTVL.

The chain joins TRBV9 to TRBJ2-1, with 8 positions matching TRBD2. Germline assignment: CDR1 SGDLS and CDR2 YYNGEE. The V and J ends lost 1 base and 1 base, in that order; junction bases with no gene match: 4. The CDR3 totals 16 residues. In nucleotides, the CDR3 is TGTGCCAGCAGCGTACGGAGCGGGAGTTCCTACAATGAGCAGTTCTTC. This encodes CASSVRSGSSYNEQFF.

The chain couples TRBV27 to TRBJ2-6; either TRBD1 or TRBD2 may supply D (6 bases each). The CDR3 extends over 18 amino acids. V dropped 6 bases and J dropped 1 base, with 19 bases sitting between them. The germline gives CDR1 MNHEY, CDR2 SMNVEV (reference sequence). The CDR3 sequence: CASSPGANRGSGANVLTF. In nucleotides, the CDR3 is TGTGCCAGCAGCCCGGGGGCCAACCGAGGGTCTGGGGCCAACGTCCTGACTTTC.

This clone was observed a few times. The genes are TRBV7-9 and TRBJ1-1; D ambiguous. The V and J ends lost 2 bases and 1 base respectively, with 8 bases between them. This CDR3 has 14 residues. Per germline, CDR1 SEHNR and CDR2 FQNEAQ (reference sequence). CDR3 region: CASSLSPPNTEAFF. CDR3 DNA: TGTGCCAGCAGCTTAAGCCCCCCGAACACTGAAGCTTTCTTT.

This clone came up a few times. The chain carries TRBV18 and TRBJ1-6; D not resolved. CDR1 is KGHSH, CDR2 LQKENI, per germline. V was cut by 2 bases and J by 9 bases, with 11 bases left in between. There are 14 residues in the CDR3. The CDR3 protein is CASSPGFPSSPLHF. For the CDR3, the DNA is TGTGCCAGCTCACCAGGGTTTCCCTCTTCACCCCTCCACTTT.

The CDR3 DNA reads as TGTGCCATCAGCCCTACGGACAGGGAGGGCAACGAGCAGTACTTC. This translates into CAISPTDREGNEQYF. The gene calls are TRBV10-3 and TRBJ2-7; D perhaps matches TRBD1 (8 bases). The CDR3 is 15 residues long. V lost 6 bases and J lost 5, with 20 bases in between. CDR1 is ENHRY, CDR2 SYGVKD, per germline.